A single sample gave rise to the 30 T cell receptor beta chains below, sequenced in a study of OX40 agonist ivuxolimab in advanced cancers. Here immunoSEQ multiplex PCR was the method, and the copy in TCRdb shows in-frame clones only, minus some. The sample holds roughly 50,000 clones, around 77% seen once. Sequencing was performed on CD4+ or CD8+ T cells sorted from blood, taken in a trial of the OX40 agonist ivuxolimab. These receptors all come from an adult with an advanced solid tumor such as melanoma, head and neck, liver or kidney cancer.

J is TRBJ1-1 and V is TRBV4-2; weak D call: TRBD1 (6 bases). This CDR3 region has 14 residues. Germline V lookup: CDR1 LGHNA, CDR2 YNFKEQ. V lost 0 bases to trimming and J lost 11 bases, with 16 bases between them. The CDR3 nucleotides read TGTGCCAGCAGCCAAGATATGGACAGCGGGAGGGCTTTCTTT. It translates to CASSQDMDSGRAFF.

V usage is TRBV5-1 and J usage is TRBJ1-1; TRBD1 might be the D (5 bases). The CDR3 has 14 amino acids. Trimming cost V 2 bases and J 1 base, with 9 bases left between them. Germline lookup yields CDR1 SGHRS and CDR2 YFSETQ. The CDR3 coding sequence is TGCGCCAGCAGCTTAGGAGGGGAGAACACTGAAGCTTTCTTT. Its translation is CASSLGGENTEAFF.

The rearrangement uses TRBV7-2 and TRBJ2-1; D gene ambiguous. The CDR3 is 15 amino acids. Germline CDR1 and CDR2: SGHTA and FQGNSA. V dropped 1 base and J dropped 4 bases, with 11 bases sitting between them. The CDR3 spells CASSLGGLLYNEQFF. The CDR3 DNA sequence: TGTGCCAGCAGCTTAGGTGGGCTCCTATACAATGAGCAGTTCTTC.

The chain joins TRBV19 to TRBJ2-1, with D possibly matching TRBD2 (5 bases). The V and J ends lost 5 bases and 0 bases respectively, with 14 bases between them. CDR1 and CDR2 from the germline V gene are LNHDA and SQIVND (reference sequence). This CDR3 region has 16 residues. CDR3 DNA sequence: TGTGCCAGTAGTCACCGGACGGGAAGCTCCTACAATGAGCAGTTCTTC. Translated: CASSHRTGSSYNEQFF.

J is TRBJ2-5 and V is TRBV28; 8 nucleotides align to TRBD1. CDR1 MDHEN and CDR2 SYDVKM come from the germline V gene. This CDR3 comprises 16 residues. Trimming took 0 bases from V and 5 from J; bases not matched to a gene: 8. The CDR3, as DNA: TGTGCCAGCAGTTTATGGGGCAGGGGGCGCGAGGAGACCCAGTACTTC. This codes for CASSLWGRGREETQYF.

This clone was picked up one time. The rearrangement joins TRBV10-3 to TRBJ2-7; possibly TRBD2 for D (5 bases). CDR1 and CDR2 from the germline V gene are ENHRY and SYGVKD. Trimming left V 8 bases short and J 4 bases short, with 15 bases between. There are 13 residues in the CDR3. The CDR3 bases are TGTGCCATCCGAACTAGGGATTCTTACGAGCAGTACTTC. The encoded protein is CAIRTRDSYEQYF.

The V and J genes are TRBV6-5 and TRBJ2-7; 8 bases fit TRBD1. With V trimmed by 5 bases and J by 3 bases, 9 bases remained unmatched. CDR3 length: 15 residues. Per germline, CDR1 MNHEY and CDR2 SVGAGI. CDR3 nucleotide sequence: TGTGCCAGCAGTCCCTGGCCGGGACAGGACTACGAGCAGTACTTC. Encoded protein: CASSPWPGQDYEQYF.

The CDR3 DNA reads as TGCGCCAGCAGCTCGAGGGTCGCTGGCACAGATACGCAGTATTTT. Its protein is CASSSRVAGTDTQYF. The V call is TRBV5-1, the J call TRBJ2-3; TRBD2 is a possible D gene (5 bases). This CDR3 is 15 amino acids long. Germline V gives CDR1 SGHRS, CDR2 YFSETQ. V lost 3 bases to trimming and J lost 1 base, with 12 bases between them.

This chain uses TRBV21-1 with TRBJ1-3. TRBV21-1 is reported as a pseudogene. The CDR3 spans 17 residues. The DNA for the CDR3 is TGTGCCAGCAGCAGCCTTCTGACCGGGAGCTCTGGAAACACCATATATTTT. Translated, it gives CASSSLLTGSSGNTIYF.

The CDR3 DNA follows: TGTGCCAGCAGCTCGCGACAGGGGTACAACACTGAAGCTTTCTTT. Its protein product is CASSSRQGYNTEAFF. V usage is TRBV5-6 and J usage is TRBJ1-1; 8 nucleotides match TRBD1. The CDR3 is made up of 15 amino acids. With V trimmed by 3 bases and J by 2 bases, 6 bases remained unmatched. CDR1 and CDR2 (germline): SGHDT, YYEEEE.

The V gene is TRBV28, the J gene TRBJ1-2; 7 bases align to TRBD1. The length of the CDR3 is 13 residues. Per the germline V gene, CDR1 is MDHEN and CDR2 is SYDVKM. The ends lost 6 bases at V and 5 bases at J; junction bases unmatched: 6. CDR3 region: CASSSTGFYGYTF. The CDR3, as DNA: TGTGCCAGCAGCTCGACAGGGTTTTATGGCTACACCTTC.

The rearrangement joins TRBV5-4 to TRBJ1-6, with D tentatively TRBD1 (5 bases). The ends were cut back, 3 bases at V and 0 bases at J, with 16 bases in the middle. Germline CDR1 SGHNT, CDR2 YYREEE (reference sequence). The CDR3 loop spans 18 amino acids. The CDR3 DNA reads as TGTGCCAGCAGCTACTCGGGGCGGCTTAGCTCCTATAATTCACCCCTCCACTTT. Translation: CASSYSGRLSSYNSPLHF.

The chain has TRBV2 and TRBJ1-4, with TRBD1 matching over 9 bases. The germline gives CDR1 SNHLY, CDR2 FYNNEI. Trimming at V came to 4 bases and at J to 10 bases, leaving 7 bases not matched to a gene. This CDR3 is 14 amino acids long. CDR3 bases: TGTGCCAGCAGTGGGTGGGACAGGGTCGGAAAACTGTTTTTT. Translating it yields CASSGWDRVGKLFF.

The CDR3 nucleotides read TGTGCCAGCAGTGAAGTGGGGCCCGGCTCTGGGGCCAACGTCCTGACTTTC. Its translation is CASSEVGPGSGANVLTF. This chain uses TRBV6-1 with TRBJ2-6; D perhaps matches TRBD1 (5 bases). This CDR3 contains 17 residues. The V end lost 1 base, the J end lost 0 bases, and 10 bases lay between the germline ends. In germline, CDR1 is MNHNS, CDR2 SASEGT.

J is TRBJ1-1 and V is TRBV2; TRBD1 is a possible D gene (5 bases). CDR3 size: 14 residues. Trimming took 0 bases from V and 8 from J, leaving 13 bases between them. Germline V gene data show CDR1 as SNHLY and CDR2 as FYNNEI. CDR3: CASSEADGGVEAFF. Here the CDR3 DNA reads TGTGCCAGCAGTGAAGCGGATGGGGGGGTCGAAGCTTTCTTT. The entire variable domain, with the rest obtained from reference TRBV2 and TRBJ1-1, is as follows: EPEVTQTPSHQVTQMGQEVILRCVPISNHLYFYWYRQILGQKVEFLVSFYNNEISEKSEIFDDQFSVERPDGSNFTLKIRSTKLEDSAMYFCASSEADGGVEAFFGQGTRLTVV.

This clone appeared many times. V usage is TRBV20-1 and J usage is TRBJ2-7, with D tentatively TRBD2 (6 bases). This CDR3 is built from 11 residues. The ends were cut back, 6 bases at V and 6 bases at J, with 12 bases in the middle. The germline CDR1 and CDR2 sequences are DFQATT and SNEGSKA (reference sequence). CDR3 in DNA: TGCAGTGCCCCATGGAGGGGCGAGCAGTACTTC. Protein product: CSAPWRGEQYF.

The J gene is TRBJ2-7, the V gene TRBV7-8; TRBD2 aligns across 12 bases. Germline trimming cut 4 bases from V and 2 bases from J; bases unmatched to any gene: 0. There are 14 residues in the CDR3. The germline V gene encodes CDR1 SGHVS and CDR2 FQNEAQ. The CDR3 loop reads CASSSSGGAYEQYF. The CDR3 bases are TGTGCCAGCAGCTCTAGCGGGGGGGCCTACGAGCAGTACTTC.

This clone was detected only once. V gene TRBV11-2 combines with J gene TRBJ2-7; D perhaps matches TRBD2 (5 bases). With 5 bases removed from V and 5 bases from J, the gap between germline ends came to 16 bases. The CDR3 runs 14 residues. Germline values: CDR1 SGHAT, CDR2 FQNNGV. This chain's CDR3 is CASSPGRPGDEQYF. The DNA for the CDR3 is TGTGCCAGCAGCCCCGGACGGCCCGGGGACGAGCAGTACTTC. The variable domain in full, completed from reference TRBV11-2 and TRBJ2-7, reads EAGVAQSPRYKIIEKRQSVAFWCNPISGHATLYWYQQILGQGPKLLIQFQNNGVVDDSQLPKDRFSAERLKGVDSTLKIQPAKLEDSAVYLCASSPGRPGDEQYFGPGTRLTVT.

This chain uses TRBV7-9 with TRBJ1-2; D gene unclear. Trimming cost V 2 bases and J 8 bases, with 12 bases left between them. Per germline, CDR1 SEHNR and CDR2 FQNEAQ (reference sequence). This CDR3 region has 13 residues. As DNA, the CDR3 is TGTGCCAGCAGCTTACGGAGAAACGAGGGCTACACCTTC. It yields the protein CASSLRRNEGYTF.

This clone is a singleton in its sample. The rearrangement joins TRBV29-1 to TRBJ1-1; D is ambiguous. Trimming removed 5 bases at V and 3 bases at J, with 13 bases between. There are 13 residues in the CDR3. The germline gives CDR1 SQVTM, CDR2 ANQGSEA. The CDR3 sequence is CSVSKGRDTEAFF. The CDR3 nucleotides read TGCAGCGTTAGCAAAGGGAGGGACACTGAAGCTTTCTTT. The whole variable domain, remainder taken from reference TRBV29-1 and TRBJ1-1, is SAVISQKPSRDICQRGTSLTIQCQVDSQVTMMFWYRQQPGQSLTLIATANQGSEATYESGFVIDKFPISRPNLTFSTLTVSNMSPEDSSIYLCSVSKGRDTEAFFGQGTRLTVV.

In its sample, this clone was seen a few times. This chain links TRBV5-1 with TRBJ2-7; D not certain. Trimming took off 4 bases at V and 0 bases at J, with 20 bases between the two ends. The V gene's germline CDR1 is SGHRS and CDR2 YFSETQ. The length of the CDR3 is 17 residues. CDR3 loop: CASSSTEATAFSYEQYF. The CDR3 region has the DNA TGCGCCAGCAGCAGCACCGAAGCTACGGCGTTCTCCTACGAGCAGTACTTC.

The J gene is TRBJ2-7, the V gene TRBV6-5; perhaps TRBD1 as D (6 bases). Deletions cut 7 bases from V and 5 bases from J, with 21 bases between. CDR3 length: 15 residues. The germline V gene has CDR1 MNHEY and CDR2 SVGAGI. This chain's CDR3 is CASKTAGTLLHEQYF. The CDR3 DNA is TGTGCCAGCAAAACAGCCGGGACACTCCTCCACGAGCAGTACTTC.

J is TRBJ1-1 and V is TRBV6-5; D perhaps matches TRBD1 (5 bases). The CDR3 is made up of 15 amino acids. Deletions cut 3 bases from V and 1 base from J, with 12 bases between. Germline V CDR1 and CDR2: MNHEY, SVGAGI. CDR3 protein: CASSYTVTGNTEAFF. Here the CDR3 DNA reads TGTGCCAGCAGTTATACGGTCACAGGGAACACTGAAGCTTTCTTT.

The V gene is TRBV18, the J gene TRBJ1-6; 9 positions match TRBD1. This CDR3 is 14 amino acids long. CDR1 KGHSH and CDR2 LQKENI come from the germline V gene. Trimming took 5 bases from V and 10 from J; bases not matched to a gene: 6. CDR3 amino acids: CASSATGGESPLHF. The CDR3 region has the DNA TGTGCCAGCTCAGCGACAGGGGGTGAATCACCCCTCCACTTT.

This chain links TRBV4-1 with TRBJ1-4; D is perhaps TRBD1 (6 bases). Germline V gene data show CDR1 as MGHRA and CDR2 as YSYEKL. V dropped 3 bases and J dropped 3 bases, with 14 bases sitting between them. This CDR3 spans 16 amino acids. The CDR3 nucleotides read TGCGCCAGCAGCCAGGGCAGGGGAGCATCTAATGAAAAACTGTTTTTT. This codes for CASSQGRGASNEKLFF.

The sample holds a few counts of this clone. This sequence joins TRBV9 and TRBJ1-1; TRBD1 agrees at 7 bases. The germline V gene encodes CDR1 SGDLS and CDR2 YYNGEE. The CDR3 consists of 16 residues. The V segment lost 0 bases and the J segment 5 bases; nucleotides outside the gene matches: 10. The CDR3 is CASSVENRGASTEAFF. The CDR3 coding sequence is TGTGCCAGCAGCGTAGAAAACAGGGGCGCCAGTACTGAAGCTTTCTTT.

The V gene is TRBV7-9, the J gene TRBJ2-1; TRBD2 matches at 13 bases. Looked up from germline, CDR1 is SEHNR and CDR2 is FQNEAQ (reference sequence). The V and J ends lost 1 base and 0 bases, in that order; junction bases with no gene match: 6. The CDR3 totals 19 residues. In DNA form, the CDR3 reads TGTGCCAGCAGCTTAGGTCAACTAGCGGGGGGGAACTCCTACAATGAGCAGTTCTTC. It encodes CASSLGQLAGGNSYNEQFF.

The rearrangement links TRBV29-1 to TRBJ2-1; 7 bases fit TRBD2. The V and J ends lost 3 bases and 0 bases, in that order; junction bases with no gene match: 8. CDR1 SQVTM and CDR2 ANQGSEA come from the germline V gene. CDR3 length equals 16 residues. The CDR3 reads CSVDQRASGSYNEQFF. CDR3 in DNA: TGCAGCGTTGACCAGAGAGCTAGCGGCTCCTACAATGAGCAGTTCTTC.

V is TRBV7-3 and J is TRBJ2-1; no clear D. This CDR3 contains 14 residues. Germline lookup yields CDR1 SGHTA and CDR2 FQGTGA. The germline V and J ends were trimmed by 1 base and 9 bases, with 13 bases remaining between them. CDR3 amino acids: CASSLNSGPSEQFF. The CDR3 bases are TGTGCCAGCAGCTTAAATAGTGGACCGAGTGAGCAGTTCTTC. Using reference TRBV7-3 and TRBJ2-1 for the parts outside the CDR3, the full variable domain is GAGVSQTPSNKVTEKGKYVELRCDPISGHTALYWYRQSLGQGPEFLIYFQGTGAADDSGLPNDRFFAVRPEGSVSTLKIQRTERGDSAVYLCASSLNSGPSEQFFGPGTRLTVL.

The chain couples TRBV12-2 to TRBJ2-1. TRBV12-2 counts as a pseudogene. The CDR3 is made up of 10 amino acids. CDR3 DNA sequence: TGTGCAAGTCGCTTGTGTGAGCAGTTCTTC. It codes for CASRLCEQFF.